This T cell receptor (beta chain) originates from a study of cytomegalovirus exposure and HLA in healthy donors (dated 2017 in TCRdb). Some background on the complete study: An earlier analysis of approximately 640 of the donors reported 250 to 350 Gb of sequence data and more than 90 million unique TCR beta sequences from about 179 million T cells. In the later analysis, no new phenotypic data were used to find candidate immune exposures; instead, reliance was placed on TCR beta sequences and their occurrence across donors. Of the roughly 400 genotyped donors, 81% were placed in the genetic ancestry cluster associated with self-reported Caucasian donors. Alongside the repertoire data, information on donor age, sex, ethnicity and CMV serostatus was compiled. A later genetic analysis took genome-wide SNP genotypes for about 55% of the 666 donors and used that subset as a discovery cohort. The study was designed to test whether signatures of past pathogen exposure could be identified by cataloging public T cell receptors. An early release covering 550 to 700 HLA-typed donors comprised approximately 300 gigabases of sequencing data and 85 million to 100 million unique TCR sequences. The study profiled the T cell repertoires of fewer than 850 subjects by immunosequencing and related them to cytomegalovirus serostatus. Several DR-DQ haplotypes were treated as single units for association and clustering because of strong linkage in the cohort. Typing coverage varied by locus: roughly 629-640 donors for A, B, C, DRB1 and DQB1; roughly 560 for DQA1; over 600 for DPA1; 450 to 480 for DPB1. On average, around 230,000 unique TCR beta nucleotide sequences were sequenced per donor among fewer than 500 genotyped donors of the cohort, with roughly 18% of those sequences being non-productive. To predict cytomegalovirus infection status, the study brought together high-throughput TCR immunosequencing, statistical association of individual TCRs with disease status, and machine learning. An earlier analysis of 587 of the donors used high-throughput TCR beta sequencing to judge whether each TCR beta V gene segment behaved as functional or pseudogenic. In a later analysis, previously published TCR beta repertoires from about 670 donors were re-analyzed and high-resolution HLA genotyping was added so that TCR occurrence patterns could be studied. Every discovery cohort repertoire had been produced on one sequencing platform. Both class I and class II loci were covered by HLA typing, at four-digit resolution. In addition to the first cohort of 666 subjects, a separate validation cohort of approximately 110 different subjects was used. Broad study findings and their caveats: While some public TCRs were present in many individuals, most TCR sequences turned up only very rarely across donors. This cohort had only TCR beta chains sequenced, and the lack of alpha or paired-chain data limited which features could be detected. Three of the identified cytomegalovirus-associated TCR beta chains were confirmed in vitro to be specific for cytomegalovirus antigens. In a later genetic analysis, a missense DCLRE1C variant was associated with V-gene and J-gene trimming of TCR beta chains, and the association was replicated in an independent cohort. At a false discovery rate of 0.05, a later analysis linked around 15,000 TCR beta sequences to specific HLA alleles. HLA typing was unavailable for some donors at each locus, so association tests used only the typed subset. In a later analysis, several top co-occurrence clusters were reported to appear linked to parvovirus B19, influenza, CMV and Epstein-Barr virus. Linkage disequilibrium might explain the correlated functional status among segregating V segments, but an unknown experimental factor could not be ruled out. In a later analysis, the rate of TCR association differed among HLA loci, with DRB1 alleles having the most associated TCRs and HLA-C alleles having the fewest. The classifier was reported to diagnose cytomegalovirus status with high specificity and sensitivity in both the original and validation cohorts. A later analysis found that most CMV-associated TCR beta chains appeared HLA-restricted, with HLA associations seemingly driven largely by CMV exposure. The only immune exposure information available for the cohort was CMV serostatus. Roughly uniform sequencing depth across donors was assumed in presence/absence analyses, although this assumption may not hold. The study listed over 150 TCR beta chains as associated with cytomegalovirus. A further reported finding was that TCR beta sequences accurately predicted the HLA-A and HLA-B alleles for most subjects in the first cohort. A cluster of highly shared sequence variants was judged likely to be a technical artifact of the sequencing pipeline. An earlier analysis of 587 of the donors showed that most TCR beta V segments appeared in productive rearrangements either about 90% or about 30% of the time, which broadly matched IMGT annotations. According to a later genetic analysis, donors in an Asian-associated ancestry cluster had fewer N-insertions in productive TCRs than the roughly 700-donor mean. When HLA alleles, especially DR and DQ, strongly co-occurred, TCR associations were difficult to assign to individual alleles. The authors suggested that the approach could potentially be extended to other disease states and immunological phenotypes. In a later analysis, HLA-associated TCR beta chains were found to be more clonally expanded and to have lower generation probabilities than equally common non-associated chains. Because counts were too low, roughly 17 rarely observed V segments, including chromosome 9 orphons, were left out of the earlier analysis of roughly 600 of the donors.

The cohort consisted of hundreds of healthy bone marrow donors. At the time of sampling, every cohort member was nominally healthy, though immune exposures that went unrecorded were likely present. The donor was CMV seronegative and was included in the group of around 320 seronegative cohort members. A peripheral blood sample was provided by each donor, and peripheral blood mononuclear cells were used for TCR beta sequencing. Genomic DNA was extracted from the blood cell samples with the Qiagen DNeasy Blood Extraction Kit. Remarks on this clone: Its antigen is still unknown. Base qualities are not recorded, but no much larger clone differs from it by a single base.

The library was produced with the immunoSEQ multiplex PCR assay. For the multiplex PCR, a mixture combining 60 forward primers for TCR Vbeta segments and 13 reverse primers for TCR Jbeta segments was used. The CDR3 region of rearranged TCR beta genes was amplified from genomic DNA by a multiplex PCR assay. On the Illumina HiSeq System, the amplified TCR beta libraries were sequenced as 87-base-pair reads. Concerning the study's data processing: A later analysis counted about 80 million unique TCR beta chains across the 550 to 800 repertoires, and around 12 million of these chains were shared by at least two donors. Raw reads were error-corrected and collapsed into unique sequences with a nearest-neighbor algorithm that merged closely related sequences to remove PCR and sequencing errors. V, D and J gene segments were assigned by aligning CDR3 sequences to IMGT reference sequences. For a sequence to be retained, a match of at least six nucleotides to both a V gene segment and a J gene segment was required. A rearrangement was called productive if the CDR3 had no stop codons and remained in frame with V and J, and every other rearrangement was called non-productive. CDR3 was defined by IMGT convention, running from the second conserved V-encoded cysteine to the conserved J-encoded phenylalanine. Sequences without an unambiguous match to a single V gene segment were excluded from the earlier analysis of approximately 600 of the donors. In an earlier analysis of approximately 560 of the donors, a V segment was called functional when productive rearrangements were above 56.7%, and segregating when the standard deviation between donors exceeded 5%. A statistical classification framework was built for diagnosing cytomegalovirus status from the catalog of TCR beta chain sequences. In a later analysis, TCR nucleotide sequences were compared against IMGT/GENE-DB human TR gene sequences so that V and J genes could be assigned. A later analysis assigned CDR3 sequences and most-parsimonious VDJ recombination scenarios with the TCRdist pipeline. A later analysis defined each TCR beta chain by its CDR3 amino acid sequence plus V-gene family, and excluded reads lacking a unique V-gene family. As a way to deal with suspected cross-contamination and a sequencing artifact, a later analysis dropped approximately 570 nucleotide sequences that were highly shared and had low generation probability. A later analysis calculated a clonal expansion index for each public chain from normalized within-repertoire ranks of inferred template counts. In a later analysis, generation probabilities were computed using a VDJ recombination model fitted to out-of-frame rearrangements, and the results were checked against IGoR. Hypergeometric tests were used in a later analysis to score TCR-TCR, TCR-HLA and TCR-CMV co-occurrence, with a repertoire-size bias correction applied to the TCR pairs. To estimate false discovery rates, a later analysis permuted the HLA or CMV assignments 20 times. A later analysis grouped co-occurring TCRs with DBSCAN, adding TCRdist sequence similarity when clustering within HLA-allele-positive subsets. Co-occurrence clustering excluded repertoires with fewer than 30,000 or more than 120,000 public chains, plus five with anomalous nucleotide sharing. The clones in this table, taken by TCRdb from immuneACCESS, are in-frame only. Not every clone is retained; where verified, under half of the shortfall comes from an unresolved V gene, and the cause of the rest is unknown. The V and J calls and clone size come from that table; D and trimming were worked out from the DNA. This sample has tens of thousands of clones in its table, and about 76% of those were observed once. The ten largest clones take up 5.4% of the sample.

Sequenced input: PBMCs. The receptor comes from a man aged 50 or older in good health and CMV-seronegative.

CDR3 reads: CASSSDSTSYNEQFF. The nucleotides are TGTGCCAGCAGTTCCGACTCGACCTCCTACAATGAGCAGTTCTTC. Rearrangement joined TRBV7-3 to TRBJ2-1; there is no confident call for the D gene. V and J lose 6 bases and 0 bases, and a span of 12 bases separates them. Per the germline V gene, SGHTA is the CDR1 and FQGTGA is the CDR2. From the cysteine up to the phenylalanine, the CDR3 has a length of 15 residues. This entry keeps only the CDR3 DNA: 45 bases, framed from base 1.